These 8 T cell receptor beta chains share one sample of origin, sequenced in a study of T cells in Graves' hyperthyroidism and ophthalmopathy (dated by TCRdb to about 2019). The library was made by multiplex PCR. The sequencer was an Illumina HiSeq 2000. The TCR beta CDR3 regions were amplified from RNA transcripts. The TCR CDR3 was subjected to a first round of RT-PCR using the HTBI primer set and the Qiagen OneStep RT-PCR kit. The raw public reads went through TCRdb reprocessing: fastp at Q25, MiXCR clone calling, in-frame beta chains kept. Entries are consolidated by CDR3 protein sequence, retaining the most common genes and DNA. This sample has roughly 290,000 distinct CDR3 sequences in its table, and about an eighth of those were observed once. Together, the top ten hold around 8% of the sample. Specimen: blood. These receptors all come from a woman in her 40s with Graves' hyperthyroidism.

The table lists this clonotype with many counts. J is TRBJ1-1 and V is TRBV15, with D unresolved. V lost 3 bases and J 1 base, leaving 12 bases between the germline ends. The CDR3 has 15 amino acids. Germline-derived CDR1 and CDR2 are LNHNV and YYDKDF (reference sequence). The CDR3 region has the DNA TGTGCCACCAGCAGTCGCGGGATCTCGAACACTGAAGCTTTCTTT. Protein sequence: CATSSRGISNTEAFF.

The V and J genes are TRBV6-4 and TRBJ2-2; D not certain. Trimming removed 8 bases from V and 2 bases from J, with 12 bases in between. This CDR3 spans 14 amino acids. Germline CDR1 is MRHNA and CDR2 is SNTAGT. The CDR3 loop is CASRIEENTGELFF. CDR3 DNA: TGTGCCAGCCGAATAGAGGAAAACACCGGGGAGCTGTTTTTT.

V gene TRBV28 combines with J gene TRBJ2-7; 13 nucleotides line up with TRBD2. Germline trimming cut 2 bases from V and 3 bases from J; bases unmatched to any gene: 10. CDR3 length: 18 amino acids. Germline lookup yields CDR1 MDHEN and CDR2 SYDVKM. CDR3 in DNA: TGTGCCAGCAGTTTAATGCCCGGCGGACTAGCGGGAGTCTACGAGCAGTACTTC. Protein sequence: CASSLMPGGLAGVYEQYF.

This clonotype showed up many times. The chain carries TRBV6-1 and TRBJ1-5; 7 positions agree with TRBD1. V dropped 1 base and J dropped 6; count of bases not matched to a gene: 9. CDR3 length: 16 amino acids. The germline gives CDR1 MNHNS, CDR2 SASEGT. The CDR3 spells CASSEGVGGIGQPQHF. The DNA for the CDR3 is TGTGCCAGCAGTGAAGGAGTAGGGGGCATAGGTCAGCCCCAGCATTTT.

The sample holds many counts of this clonotype. The rearrangement joins TRBV6-1 to TRBJ2-5, with D tentatively TRBD1 or TRBD2 (5 bases each). Germline V lookup: CDR1 MNHNS, CDR2 SASEGT. V lost 8 bases and J 12 bases, leaving 10 bases between the germline ends. The CDR3 runs to 9 residues. The CDR3 sequence: CASWGFEYF. The CDR3 bases are TGTGCCAGCTGGGGGTTTGAGTACTTC.

This clonotype was seen more than once but under ten times. CDR3 loop: CSTEDSPDTQYF. CDR3 sequence (DNA): TGCAGCACGGAGGACAGCCCAGATACGCAGTATTTT. The chain uses TRBV29-1 and TRBJ2-3, with D tentatively TRBD1 (6 bases). Germline CDR1 SQVTM, CDR2 ANQGSEA. CDR3 length: 12 residues. Trimming took 8 bases from V and 4 from J, leaving 13 bases between them.

This clonotype was picked up many times. V gene TRBV20-1 combines with J gene TRBJ1-5; possible D gene TRBD1, 6 bases. The CDR3 is 14 amino acids. Germline V gene sequence: CDR1 DFQATT, CDR2 SNEGSKA (reference sequence). Trimming pared 1 base from V and 5 bases from J, leaving 12 bases between. In nucleotides, the CDR3 is TGCAGTGCTAGAGGGCAGGGGATCGATCAGCCCCAGCATTTT. Translated, it gives CSARGQGIDQPQHF.

On this clonotype itself: One end of the junction varies from germline; a read error may be responsible. The chain links TRBV7-9 to TRBJ2-3; maybe TRBD1 (5 bases). The germline V gene encodes CDR1 SEHNR and CDR2 FQNEAQ (reference sequence). CDR3 length: 14 amino acids. CDR3 nucleotide sequence: TGTACCAGCAGCTTGGGGCGGCGCACAGATACGCAGTATTTT. Translated, it gives CTSSLGRRTDTQYF.